This T cell receptor (beta chain) was sequenced in a study of blood T cell repertoires in COVID-19 (dated by TCRdb to the early 2020s). The study in broad terms: Collaborator samples came from the United States, Italy and Spain and covered acute and convalescent phases of COVID-19. The material from the prospective study consisted of cDNA or gDNA derived from T cells, B-cell-depleted T cells, or PBMCs. Deeply sampled blood TCRbeta repertoires from subjects exposed to, actively infected with, or recovered from COVID-19 were included in the dataset. The repertoires were released in a freely available public database intended as a resource for research on the immune response to SARS-CoV-2. The samples were drawn from the first 160 participants of the ongoing ImmuneRACE study and from 1,200 or so subjects provided by 6 global collaborators. The sample metadata nearly always contained a de-identified subject ID, COVID-19 status, age in years and sex. HLA class I and class II types, where available, came from metadata supplied by the sample provider rather than from assay-based typing.

A note on this clone: No cognate antigen has been identified for it. It has no much larger one-base neighbor in the sample; base qualities were not kept.

Whole blood was collected in K2EDTA tubes by collaborating institutions according to the institutions' own protocols. For TCRbeta analysis, collaborators shipped samples in one of three forms: frozen whole blood, isolated PBMCs, or DNA extracted from either of those sample types. Broad study findings and their caveats: The quantity of clinical and demographic metadata differed by source and by participant and was supplied without curation.

Taken from the germline V gene, the CDR1 and CDR2 loops are MDHEN and SYDVKM. V and J are trimmed by 5 bases and 5 bases, and the gene matches miss 11 bases of the junction. There are 15 amino acids in the CDR3, from cysteine to phenylalanine inclusive. Only CDR3 DNA remains: 45 bases, in frame from the first base. TCRbeta CDR3 regions were amplified from genomic DNA by means of the immunoSEQ Assay, a bias-controlled multiplex PCR. The source study handled its data this way. Nucleated cell counts per sample were estimated from amplification of reference gene primers within the assay. Sequence reads were collapsed and filtered to measure the absolute abundance of every unique TCRbeta CDR3 rearrangement. For each sample, productive Simpson clonality was calculated as the square root of Simpson's diversity index over productive rearrangements. The source is immuneACCESS, and TCRdb retained only in-frame sequences with V and J called. Part of the clones is not carried over; for the studies checked, unresolved V genes explain less than half of this, and the remainder is unexplained. That table gives V, J and clone size, and the DNA gave D and trimming. The sample table lists some 140,000 clones, roughly 82% of them with a count of one. Together, the top ten hold roughly 13% of the sample.

The chain was built from TRBV28 and TRBJ1-2; TRBD1 matches 7 bases in the middle. This clonotype was sampled from an elderly man with acute or convalescent COVID-19. Sequences were obtained from peripheral blood. CDR3 loop: CASSLPVQGKYGYTF. The nucleotide sequence is given as TGTGCCAGCAGTCTACCCGTACAGGGGAAGTATGGCTACACCTTC.